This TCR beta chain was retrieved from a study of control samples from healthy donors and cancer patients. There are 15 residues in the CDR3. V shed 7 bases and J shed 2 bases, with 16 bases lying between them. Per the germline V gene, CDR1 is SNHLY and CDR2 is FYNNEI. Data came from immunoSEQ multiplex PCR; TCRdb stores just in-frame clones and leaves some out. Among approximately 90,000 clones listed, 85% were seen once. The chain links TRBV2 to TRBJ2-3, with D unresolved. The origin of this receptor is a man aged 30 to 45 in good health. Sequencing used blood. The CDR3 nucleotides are TGTGCCAGCACCACCTCCAAATACTTCACAGATACGCAGTATTTT. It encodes CASTTSKYFTDTQYF.